These T cell receptor beta chains were read from a single sample in a study of T cell responses to AZD1222 COVID-19 vaccine. The repertoire was sequenced with immunoSEQ multiplex PCR; TCRdb's copy has only in-frame clones and lacks some. This table holds 120,000 or so clones, roughly 84% found once. The sample here was peripheral blood, taken on day 0 of AZD1222 vaccination. Receptors originate from an adult in good health. Each CDR3 is given with its conserved first and last residue. Each record gives: V gene, clone size, CDR3 length, J gene, D gene, CDR3 DNA, CDR3 protein. The D gene is left open where the match is weak. Clone size is given for some rows only: seen once, a few or many times, or a class if the clone is expanded.

TRBV5-1	-	14	TRBJ1-2	TRBD1	TGCGCCAGCCGTCCGGGACAGGGGAACTATGGCTACACCTTC	CASRPGQGNYGYTF
TRBV5-1	-	17	TRBJ2-5	TRBD2	TGCGCCAGCAGCGTTGGACTAGCGGGGGCCGGGTTGAAGACCCAGTACTTC	CASSVGLAGAGLKTQYF
TRBV10-3	-	18	TRBJ2-5	TRBD1	TGTGCCATCAGTGAGTTAACCGGGACAGGGGAGGAGGAAGAGACCCAGTACTTC	CAISELTGTGEEEETQYF
TRBV5-4	-	16	TRBJ2-1	-	TGTGCCAGCAGCTCTGCCCAGAGCAGGTCCTACAATGAGCAGTTCTTC	CASSSAQSRSYNEQFF
TRBV5-5	-	14	TRBJ1-1	TRBD1	TGTGCCAGCAGCGTGGGACAGGGAGACACTGAAGCTTTCTTT	CASSVGQGDTEAFF
TRBV27	-	18	TRBJ2-7	TRBD2	TGTGCCAGCAGTTTATCAAGTGCGGGGGTTTCAATCTTCTACGAGCAGTACTTC	CASSLSSAGVSIFYEQYF
TRBV27	-	13	TRBJ2-1	-	TGTGCCAGCAGTTTTGTGGGTGGCGGTGAGCAGTTCTTC	CASSFVGGGEQFF
TRBV4-3	-	14	TRBJ1-1	-	TGCGCCAGCAGCCTCTACGAACGGGAAACTGAAGCTTTCTTT	CASSLYERETEAFF
TRBV4-2	-	16	TRBJ2-2	TRBD1	TGTGCCAGCAGCCTCACAGGACAGGGCTACACCGGGGAGCTGTTTTTT	CASSLTGQGYTGELFF
TRBV5-1	few	14	TRBJ1-1	-	TGCGCCAGCAGCTTGGGGGCGCGGACAACTGAAGCTTTCTTT	CASSLGARTTEAFF
TRBV19	-	14	TRBJ2-1	-	TGTGCCAGTAGTCCCCAACAGGGACTCGATGAGCAGTTCTTC	CASSPQQGLDEQFF
TRBV4-3	-	14	TRBJ1-2	TRBD1	TGCGCCAGCAGCCAAGATAGGACAGGGTATGGCTACACCTTC	CASSQDRTGYGYTF
TRBV19	-	12	TRBJ2-3	-	TGTGCCAGTAGTCCTTACACAGATACGCAGTATTTT	CASSPYTDTQYF
TRBV6-1	-	14	TRBJ1-5	-	TGTGCCAGCAGTGAACCTGGCAGTTATCAGCCCCAGCATTTT	CASSEPGSYQPQHF
TRBV3-1/TRBV3-2	-	14	TRBJ1-2	TRBD1	TGTGCCAGCAGCCAAGGGAGGGGGCGTTGGGGCTACACCTTC	CASSQGRGRWGYTF
TRBV10-3	-	15	TRBJ1-2	TRBD1	TGTGCCATCAGTGAGTCGACGAGGGACAGGGAAGGCTACACCTTC	CAISESTRDREGYTF
TRBV7-2	-	13	TRBJ1-1	-	TGTGCCAGCACGCTATATGTGGGCACTGAAGCTTTCTTT	CASTLYVGTEAFF
TRBV7-2	-	15	TRBJ2-5	-	TGTGCCAGCAGCTCAGCCCAGGAGAACCAAGAGACCCAGTACTTC	CASSSAQENQETQYF
TRBV3-1/TRBV3-2	-	16	TRBJ1-2	-	TGTGCCAGCAGCCAAGAGCTAAGTCGGAGGCAGAATGGCTACACCTTC	CASSQELSRRQNGYTF
TRBV7-8	-	14	TRBJ2-7	TRBD1	TGTGCCAGCAAGACTGACAGGGGGACGGACGAGCAGTACTTC	CASKTDRGTDEQYF
TRBV19	-	16	TRBJ1-1	-	TGTGCCAGTAGTACCCGACCGGGAAGTTGGGACACTGAAGCTTTCTTT	CASSTRPGSWDTEAFF
TRBV7-2	-	15	TRBJ2-1	TRBD2	TGTGCCAGCAGCTTAAAGCCCCTAGCGGGGGGGGAGCAGTTCTTC	CASSLKPLAGGEQFF
TRBV2	few	13	TRBJ1-2	-	TGTGCCAGCACCCCCCACCCTAACTATGGCTACACCTTC	CASTPHPNYGYTF
TRBV4-1	-	16	TRBJ2-7	-	TGCGCCAGCAGCCAAGGCATTATGGGGAGCGGAGGCGAGCAGTACTTC	CASSQGIMGSGGEQYF
TRBV5-4	-	16	TRBJ2-1	-	TGTGCCAGCAGCTGGCGCGATGGGCGGAGATACAATGAGCAGTTCTTC	CASSWRDGRRYNEQFF
TRBV11-3	-	16	TRBJ2-1	TRBD2	TGTGCCAGCAGCGTAAGAGCGGGGGGGCTATTCAATGAGCAGTTCTTC	CASSVRAGGLFNEQFF
TRBV7-9	-	12	TRBJ1-2	-	TGTGCCTATGGACAGTCTAACTATGGCTACACCTTC	CAYGQSNYGYTF
TRBV5-1	-	14	TRBJ2-7	-	TGCGCCAGCAGCTTGGCCGGGTCCCACTACGAGCAGTACTTC	CASSLAGSHYEQYF
TRBV10-3	once	13	TRBJ2-7	-	TGTGCCATCAGTGAGTCTGACCGAAACGAGCAGTACTTC	CAISESDRNEQYF
TRBV18	once	13	TRBJ2-7	-	TGTGCCAGCTCACCCCCACTTACCTACGAGCAGTACTTC	CASSPPLTYEQYF
TRBV10-2	-	13	TRBJ1-5	TRBD1	TGCGCCAGCAGGGGGGCAGGGGGCGAGCCCCAGCATTTT	CASRGAGGEPQHF
TRBV5-5	-	16	TRBJ1-1	TRBD1	TGTGCCAGCAGCTTCGGACAGGGGGCAGGGAACACTGAAGCTTTCTTT	CASSFGQGAGNTEAFF
TRBV19	-	13	TRBJ1-1	-	TGTGCCAGTAGTGACGGGAAGGGCACTGAAGCTTTCTTT	CASSDGKGTEAFF
TRBV2	-	15	TRBJ1-2	-	TGTGCCAGCAGTGAATTACCCGGAGGGAAGGATGGCTACACCTTC	CASSELPGGKDGYTF
TRBV29-1	-	13	TRBJ1-1	-	TGCAGCGTCAAACAGGGAAGATGGACTGAAGCTTTCTTT	CSVKQGRWTEAFF
TRBV27	once	16	TRBJ2-7	-	TGTGCCAGCAGTTTATCTGGCGTCACAGATATCTACGAGCAGTACTTC	CASSLSGVTDIYEQYF
TRBV6-2/TRBV6-3	-	15	TRBJ2-2	-	TGTGCCAGCAGTAGGACTAAGAAGAACACCGGGGAGCTGTTTTTT	CASSRTKKNTGELFF
TRBV12-3/TRBV12-4	-	13	TRBJ2-7	-	TGTGCCAGCAGCAAACCAACAGGGCCCGAGCAGTACTTC	CASSKPTGPEQYF
TRBV6-5	-	13	TRBJ1-2	-	TGTGCCAGCAGCCGTGGACAGCCCTATGGCTACACCTTC	CASSRGQPYGYTF
TRBV2	-	13	TRBJ1-2	TRBD1	TGTGCCAGCAGTAACAGGGGAAACTATGGCTACACCTTC	CASSNRGNYGYTF
TRBV3-1/TRBV3-2	-	14	TRBJ2-7	TRBD1	TGTGCCAGCAGCCCCGGGACAGCTCCCCACGAGCAGTACTTC	CASSPGTAPHEQYF
TRBV6-5	-	15	TRBJ2-4	-	TGTGCCAGCTCCTCGGGATGGCGAACCGAAAACATTCAGTACTTC	CASSSGWRTENIQYF
TRBV27	-	13	TRBJ1-1	-	TGTGCCAGCAGTTTACTCGCGAACACTGAAGCTTTCTTT	CASSLLANTEAFF
TRBV6-5	-	14	TRBJ1-2	TRBD1	TGTGCCAGCAGTCCGGACAGGGTCTACTATGGCTACACCTTC	CASSPDRVYYGYTF
TRBV9	-	14	TRBJ2-3	TRBD1	TGTGCCAGCAGCCTGACAGGGGGCACAGATACGCAGTATTTT	CASSLTGGTDTQYF
TRBV7-2	-	15	TRBJ1-2	-	TGTGCCAGCAGCCGGTCCTGGACAGAGCTCTATGGCTACACCTTC	CASSRSWTELYGYTF
TRBV5-1	few	14	TRBJ2-7	-	TGCGCCAGCAGCTTGGGCCAGGGAGTGTACGAGCAGTACTTC	CASSLGQGVYEQYF
TRBV30	-	13	TRBJ1-3	-	TGTGCCTGGGCAGAACAGGCTGGAAACACCATATATTTT	CAWAEQAGNTIYF
TRBV3-1/TRBV3-2	-	16	TRBJ2-7	-	TGTGCCAGCAGCCAAGCTAGTCACGTGGCGGAAGCCGAGCAGTACTTC	CASSQASHVAEAEQYF
TRBV19	-	17	TRBJ2-7	TRBD1	TGTGCCAGTAGTAAGAGGGCCCCCGGGACAGGGGTGGTCGAGCAGTACTTC	CASSKRAPGTGVVEQYF
TRBV5-1	-	15	TRBJ1-6	-	TGCGCCAGCAGCCCGGCGGGCCACAGGGATTCACCCCTCCACTTT	CASSPAGHRDSPLHF
TRBV19	-	12	TRBJ2-2	-	TGTGCCAGTATTCGGACCACCGGGGAGCTGTTTTTT	CASIRTTGELFF
TRBV5-4	-	17	TRBJ1-6	-	TGTGCCAGCAGCTTGGCCGGGCAGGACTCCTATAATTCACCCCTCCACTTT	CASSLAGQDSYNSPLHF
TRBV7-9	-	15	TRBJ2-1	-	TGTGCCAGCAGCCGGGACCGGGGGTCCTACAATGAGCAGTTCTTC	CASSRDRGSYNEQFF
TRBV6-1	-	12	TRBJ1-1	-	TGTGCCAGCAGTGACAGAACTACTGAAGCTTTCTTT	CASSDRTTEAFF
TRBV19	-	13	TRBJ1-3	-	TGTGCCAGTACCAAAGATACTGGAAACACCATATATTTT	CASTKDTGNTIYF
TRBV6-5	-	13	TRBJ2-1	-	TGTGCCAGCGGGTTCATCTCCTACAATGAGCAGTTCTTC	CASGFISYNEQFF
TRBV5-1	once	15	TRBJ2-3	-	TGCGCCAGCAGCTCCACCGGATGGAACACAGATACGCAGTATTTT	CASSSTGWNTDTQYF
TRBV19	-	14	TRBJ2-1	-	TGTGCCAGTAGTATGGGAAGCGGGTGGAATGAGCAGTTCTTC	CASSMGSGWNEQFF